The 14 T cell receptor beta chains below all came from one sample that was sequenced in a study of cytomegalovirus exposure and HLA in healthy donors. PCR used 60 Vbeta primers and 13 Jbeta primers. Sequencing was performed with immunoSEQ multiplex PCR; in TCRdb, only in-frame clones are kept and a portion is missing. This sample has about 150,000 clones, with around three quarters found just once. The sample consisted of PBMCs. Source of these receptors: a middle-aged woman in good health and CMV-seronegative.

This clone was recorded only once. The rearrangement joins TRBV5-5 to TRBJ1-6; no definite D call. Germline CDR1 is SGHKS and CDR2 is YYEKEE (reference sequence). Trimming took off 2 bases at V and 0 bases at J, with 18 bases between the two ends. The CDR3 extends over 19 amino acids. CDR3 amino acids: CASSFSIRPWSSYNSPLHF. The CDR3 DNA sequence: TGTGCCAGCAGCTTCAGCATAAGACCGTGGAGCTCCTATAATTCACCCCTCCACTTT. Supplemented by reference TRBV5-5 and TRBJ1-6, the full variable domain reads DAGVTQSPTHLIKTRGQQVTLRCSPISGHKSVSWYQQVLGQGPQFIFQYYEKEERGRGNFPDRFSARQFPNYSSELNVNALLLGDSALYLCASSFSIRPWSSYNSPLHFGNGTRLTVT.

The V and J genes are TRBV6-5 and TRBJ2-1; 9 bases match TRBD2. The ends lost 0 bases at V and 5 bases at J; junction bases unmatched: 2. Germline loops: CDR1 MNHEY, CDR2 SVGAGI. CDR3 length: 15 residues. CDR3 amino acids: CASSYSLAGDNEQFF. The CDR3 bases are TGTGCCAGCAGTTACTCGTTAGCGGGGGACAATGAGCAGTTCTTC.

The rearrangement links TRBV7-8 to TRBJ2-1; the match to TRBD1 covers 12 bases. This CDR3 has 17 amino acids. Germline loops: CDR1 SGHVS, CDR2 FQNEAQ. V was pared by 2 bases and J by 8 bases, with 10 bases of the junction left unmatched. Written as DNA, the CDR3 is TGTGCCAGCAGCTTATCCACCGGGACAGGGGGCACGGATGAGCAGTTCTTC. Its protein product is CASSLSTGTGGTDEQFF.

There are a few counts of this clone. Here the CDR3 reads CASSQDPTGYTEAFF. For the CDR3, the DNA is TGCGCCAGCAGCCAAGATCCCACAGGGTACACTGAAGCTTTCTTT. V is TRBV4-1 and J is TRBJ1-1; D perhaps matches TRBD1 (6 bases). CDR3 length equals 15 residues. Looked up from germline, CDR1 is MGHRA and CDR2 is YSYEKL. The V end lost 0 bases, the J end lost 3 bases, and 11 bases lay between the germline ends.

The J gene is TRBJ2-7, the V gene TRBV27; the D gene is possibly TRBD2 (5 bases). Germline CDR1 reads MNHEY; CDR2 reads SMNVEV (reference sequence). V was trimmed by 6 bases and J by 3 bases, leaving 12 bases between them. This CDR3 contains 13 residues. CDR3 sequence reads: CASSRAGVYEQYF. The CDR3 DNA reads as TGTGCCAGCAGCCGAGCCGGGGTCTACGAGCAGTACTTC.

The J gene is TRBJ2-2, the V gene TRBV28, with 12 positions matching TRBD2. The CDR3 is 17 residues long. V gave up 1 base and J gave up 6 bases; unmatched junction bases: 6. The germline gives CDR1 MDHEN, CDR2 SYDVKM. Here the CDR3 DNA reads TGTGCCAGCAGTTTATTCGAACTAGCGGGGGGCCCCGGGGAGCTGTTTTTT. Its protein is CASSLFELAGGPGELFF.

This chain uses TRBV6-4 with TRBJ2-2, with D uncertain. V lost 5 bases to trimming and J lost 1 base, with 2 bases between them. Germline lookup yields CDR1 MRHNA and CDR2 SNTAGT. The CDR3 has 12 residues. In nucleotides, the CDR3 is TGTGCCAGCAGTCAGAACACCGGGGAGCTGTTTTTT. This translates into CASSQNTGELFF.

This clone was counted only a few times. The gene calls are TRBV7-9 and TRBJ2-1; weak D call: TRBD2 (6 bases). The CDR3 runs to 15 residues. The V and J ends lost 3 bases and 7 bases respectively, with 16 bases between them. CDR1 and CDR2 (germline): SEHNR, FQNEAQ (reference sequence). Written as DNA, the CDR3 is TGTGCCAGCAGCTTTTCGGGGCTAGCGAGTAATGAGCAGTTCTTC. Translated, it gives CASSFSGLASNEQFF.

CDR3 in DNA: TGCGCCAGCAGCGTGACAGGAAGCAATCAGCCCCAGCATTTT. This translates into CASSVTGSNQPQHF. The V call is TRBV5-1, the J call TRBJ1-5; tentative D call: TRBD1 (6 bases). From germline, CDR1 is SGHRS and CDR2 YFSETQ. There are 14 residues in the CDR3. Trimming stripped 4 bases from V and 1 base from J, with 9 bases between.

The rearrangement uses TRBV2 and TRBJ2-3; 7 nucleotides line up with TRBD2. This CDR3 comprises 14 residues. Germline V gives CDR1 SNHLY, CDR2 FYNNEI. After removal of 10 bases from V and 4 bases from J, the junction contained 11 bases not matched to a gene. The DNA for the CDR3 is TGTGCCACCAACTGGGCGGGAGCTTCAGATACGCAGTATTTT. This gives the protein CATNWAGASDTQYF.

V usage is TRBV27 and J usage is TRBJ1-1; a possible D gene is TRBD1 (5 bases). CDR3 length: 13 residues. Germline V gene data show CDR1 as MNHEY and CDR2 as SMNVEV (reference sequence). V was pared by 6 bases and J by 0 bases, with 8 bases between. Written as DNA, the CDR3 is TGTGCCAGCAGGGACAATCTGAACACTGAAGCTTTCTTT. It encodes CASRDNLNTEAFF.

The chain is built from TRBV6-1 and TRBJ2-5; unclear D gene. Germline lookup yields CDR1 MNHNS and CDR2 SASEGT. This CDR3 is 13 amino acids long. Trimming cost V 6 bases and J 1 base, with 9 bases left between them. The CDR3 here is CASRERVQETQYF. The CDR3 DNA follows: TGTGCCAGCAGGGAGAGAGTCCAAGAGACCCAGTACTTC.

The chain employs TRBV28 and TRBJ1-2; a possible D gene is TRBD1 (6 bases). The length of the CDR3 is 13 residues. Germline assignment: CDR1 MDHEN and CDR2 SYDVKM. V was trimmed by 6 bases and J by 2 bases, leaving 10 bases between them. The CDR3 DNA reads TGTGCCAGCAGCCAGGGGCAGAACTATGGCTACACCTTC. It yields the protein CASSQGQNYGYTF.

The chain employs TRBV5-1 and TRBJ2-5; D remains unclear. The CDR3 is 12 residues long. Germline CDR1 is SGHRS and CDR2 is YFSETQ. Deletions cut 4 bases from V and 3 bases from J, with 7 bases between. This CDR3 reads CASSRLEETQYF. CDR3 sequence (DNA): TGCGCCAGCAGCAGACTTGAAGAGACCCAGTACTTC.